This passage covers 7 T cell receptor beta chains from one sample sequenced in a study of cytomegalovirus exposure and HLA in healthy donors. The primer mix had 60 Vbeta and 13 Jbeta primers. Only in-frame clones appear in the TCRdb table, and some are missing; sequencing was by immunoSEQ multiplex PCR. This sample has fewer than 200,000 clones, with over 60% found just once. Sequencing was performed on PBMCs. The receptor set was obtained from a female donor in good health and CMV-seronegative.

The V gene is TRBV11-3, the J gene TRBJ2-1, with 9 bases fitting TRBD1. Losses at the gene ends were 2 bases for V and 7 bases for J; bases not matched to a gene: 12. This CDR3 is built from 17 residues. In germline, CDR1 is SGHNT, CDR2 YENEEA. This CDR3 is CASSLSAGTGIRNEQFF. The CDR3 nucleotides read TGTGCCAGCAGCTTATCGGCCGGGACAGGGATTAGGAATGAGCAGTTCTTC. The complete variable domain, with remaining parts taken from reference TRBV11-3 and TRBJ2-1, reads EAGVVQSPRYKIIEKKQPVAFWCNPISGHNTLYWYLQNLGQGPELLIRYENEEAVDDSQLPKDRFSAERLKGVDSTLKIQPAELGDSAVYLCASSLSAGTGIRNEQFFGPGTRLTVL.

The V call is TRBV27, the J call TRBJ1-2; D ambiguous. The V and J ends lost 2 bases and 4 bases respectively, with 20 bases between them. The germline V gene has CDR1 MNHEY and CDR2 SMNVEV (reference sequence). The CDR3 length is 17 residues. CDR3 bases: TGTGCCAGCAGTTTAAGGACCCATGGCACGGCGGGCTATGGCTACACCTTC. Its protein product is CASSLRTHGTAGYGYTF.

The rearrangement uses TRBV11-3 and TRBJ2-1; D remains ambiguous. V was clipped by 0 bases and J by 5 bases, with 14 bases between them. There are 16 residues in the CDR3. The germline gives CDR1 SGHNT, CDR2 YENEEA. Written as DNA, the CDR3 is TGTGCCAGCAGCTTAGACTACCCCGACTTGGACAATGAGCAGTTCTTC. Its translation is CASSLDYPDLDNEQFF.

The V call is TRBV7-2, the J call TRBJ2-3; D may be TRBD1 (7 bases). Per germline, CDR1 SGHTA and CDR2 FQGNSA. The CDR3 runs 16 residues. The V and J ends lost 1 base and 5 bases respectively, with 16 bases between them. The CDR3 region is CASSLVTPRGVDTQYF. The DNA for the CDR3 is TGTGCCAGCAGCTTAGTGACACCCAGGGGGGTAGATACGCAGTATTTT.

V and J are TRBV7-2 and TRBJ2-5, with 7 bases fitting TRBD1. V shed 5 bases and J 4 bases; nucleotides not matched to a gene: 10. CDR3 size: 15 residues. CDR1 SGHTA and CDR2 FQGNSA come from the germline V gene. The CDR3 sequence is CASSPTRQGVETQYF. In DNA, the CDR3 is TGTGCCAGCAGCCCAACCCGACAGGGAGTAGAGACCCAGTACTTC.

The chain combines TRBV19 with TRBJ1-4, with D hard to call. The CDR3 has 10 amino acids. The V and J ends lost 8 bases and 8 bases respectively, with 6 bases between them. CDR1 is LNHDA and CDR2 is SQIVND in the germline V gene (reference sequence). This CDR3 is CASGREKLFF. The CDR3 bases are TGTGCCAGTGGGAGAGAAAAACTGTTTTTT.

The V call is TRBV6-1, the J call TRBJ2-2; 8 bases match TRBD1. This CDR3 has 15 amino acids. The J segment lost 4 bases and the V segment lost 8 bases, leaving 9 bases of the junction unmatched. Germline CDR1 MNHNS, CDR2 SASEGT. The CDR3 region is CASHQGAGITGELFF. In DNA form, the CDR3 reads TGTGCCAGCCATCAGGGGGCTGGCATCACCGGGGAGCTGTTTTTT.